This TCR beta chain was sequenced for a study of OX40 agonist ivuxolimab in advanced cancers. About the full investigation: The costimulatory receptor OX40 (CD134) was targeted by ivuxolimab, a fully human IgG2 agonistic monoclonal antibody. Intravenous ivuxolimab was administered to patients every 2 weeks at six dose levels: 0.01, 0.1, 0.3, 1.5, 3 and 10 mg/kg. Of the 52 patients in dose escalation, 19 had hepatocellular carcinoma, about 15 had melanoma, 9 had renal cell carcinoma and 9 had head and neck cancer. The dose-escalation cohort was roughly 87% male with a mean age of about 54 years, ranging from roughly 20 to 80. Prior anti-PD-1, anti-PD-L1 or anti-CTLA-4 therapy was permitted, and checkpoint inhibitors had been received by roughly two fifths of dose-escalation patients. Partial responses occurred in three dose-escalation patients, of whom one had hepatocellular carcinoma and two had cutaneous melanoma. The point of sequencing TCRbeta in the periphery was to test whether ivuxolimab changed TCR sequence diversity and drove clonal T-cell expansion. The paper covers the monotherapy dose-escalation part of the phase I ivuxolimab trial, which included N ≈ 52 patients. The paper's findings and limits, for the study overall: Which antigens the clonally expanded peripheral T cells were specific for was not determined. Partial responders in the 0.1-3.0 mg/kg groups had among the lowest normalized peripheral clonal expansion, especially among CD8+ T cells. Low levels of normalized T-cell clonal expansion were also seen in some patients who did not respond. Clonal expansion of both CD4+ and CD8+ blood T cells was observed from baseline to week 6 at doses 0.1 to 3.0 mg/kg. On average, CD8+ T cells showed more expanded clones than CD4+ T cells after ivuxolimab.

The germline V gene (reference sequence) specifies MNHEY as CDR1 and SMNVEV as CDR2. From its cysteine to its phenylalanine, the CDR3 spans 14 amino acids. Solely the CDR3 DNA is kept, with 42 bases framed from the first base. V is trimmed back by 6 bases and J by 4 bases, and the junction contains 8 bases that no gene match accounts for. Of note for this clone: No cognate antigen has been identified for it. Base-call qualities are not available, and no considerably larger clone is one nucleotide away.

The trial excluded patients who had a history of autoimmune disease or who were on systemic immunosuppression. Peripheral blood for TCR sequencing was collected from all dose cohorts at baseline, on cycle 4 day 1, and on cycle 7 day 1. Samples came from an open-label, multicenter, first-in-human phase I dose-escalation trial of ivuxolimab. Adults with locally advanced or metastatic head and neck squamous cell, hepatocellular, melanoma or renal cell carcinoma were enrolled in the trial. Before TCR sequencing, CD4+ and CD8+ T cells were separately sorted from peripheral blood. To sequence the TCRbeta CDR3 region, genomic DNA was isolated from the sorted cells. TCRbeta CDR3 regions were sequenced using the immunoSEQ Assay. The clones in this table, taken by TCRdb from immuneACCESS, are in-frame only. Not every clone is retained; where verified, under half of the shortfall comes from an unresolved V gene, and the cause of the rest is unknown. This sample holds 35,000 to 40,000 clones; around 92% were observed only once. Jointly, the top ten make up roughly 9.8% of the sample.

Source: CD4+ or CD8+ T cells sorted from blood, taken in a trial of the OX40 agonist ivuxolimab. This receptor chain uses TRBV27 and TRBJ1-2; TRBD1 agrees with 7 junctional bases. The receptor was derived from an adult with an advanced solid tumor such as melanoma, head and neck, liver or kidney cancer. The CDR3 loop reads CASSLKTGPYGYTF. In nucleotide form, the sequence is TGTGCCAGCAGCCTCAAGACAGGGCCCTATGGCTACACCTTC.